The T cell receptor beta chain under discussion was sequenced for a study of T cell responses to AZD1222 COVID-19 vaccine. Notes on the study in general: Only a handful of AZD1222 recipients, roughly 6 in all, had baseline seropositivity. Researchers took repertoire samples only after the peak T cell response had come. Most donors were white British and more were female, and clonal diversity was possibly underestimated. Spike-specific TCRs gained breadth and depth after people received two AZD1222 doses.

Points on this clone: Its target is not known.

This CDR3 has 15 residues. V was shortened by 2 bases and J by 7 bases, with 14 bases between the two germline ends. In germline, CDR1 is SGHAT, CDR2 FQDESV (reference sequence). Sequenced by immunoSEQ multiplex PCR; TCRdb stores in-frame clones only, minus some. The sample carries some 90,000 clones, 89% recorded once. The sequence was obtained from an adult in good health. J is TRBJ2-2 and V is TRBV11-1, with D unclear. The sequencing used peripheral blood, collected on day 0 of AZD1222 vaccination. The CDR3 sequence is CASSLSLDSDGELFF. The CDR3 nucleotides are TGTGCCAGCAGCTTATCTTTAGACTCCGACGGGGAGCTGTTTTTT. Supplemented by reference TRBV11-1 and TRBJ2-2, the full variable domain reads EAEVAQSPRYKITEKSQAVAFWCDPISGHATLYWYRQILGQGPELLVQFQDESVVDDSQLPKDRFSAERLKGVDSTLKIQPAELGDSAMYLCASSLSLDSDGELFFGEGSRLTVL.